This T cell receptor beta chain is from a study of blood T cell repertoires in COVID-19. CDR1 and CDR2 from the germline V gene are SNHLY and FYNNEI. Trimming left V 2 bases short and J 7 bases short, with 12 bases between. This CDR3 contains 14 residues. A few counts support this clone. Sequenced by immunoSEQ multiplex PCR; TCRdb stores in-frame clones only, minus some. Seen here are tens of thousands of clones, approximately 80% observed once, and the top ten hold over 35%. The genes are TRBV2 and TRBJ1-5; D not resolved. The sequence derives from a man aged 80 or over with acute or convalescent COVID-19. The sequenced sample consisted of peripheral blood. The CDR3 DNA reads TGTGCCAGCAGTGAAAGGACGGCGGGGCAGCCCCAGCATTTT. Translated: CASSERTAGQPQHF. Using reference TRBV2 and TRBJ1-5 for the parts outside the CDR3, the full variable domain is EPEVTQTPSHQVTQMGQEVILRCVPISNHLYFYWYRQILGQKVEFLVSFYNNEISEKSEIFDDQFSVERPDGSNFTLKIRSTKLEDSAMYFCASSERTAGQPQHFGDGTRLSIL.